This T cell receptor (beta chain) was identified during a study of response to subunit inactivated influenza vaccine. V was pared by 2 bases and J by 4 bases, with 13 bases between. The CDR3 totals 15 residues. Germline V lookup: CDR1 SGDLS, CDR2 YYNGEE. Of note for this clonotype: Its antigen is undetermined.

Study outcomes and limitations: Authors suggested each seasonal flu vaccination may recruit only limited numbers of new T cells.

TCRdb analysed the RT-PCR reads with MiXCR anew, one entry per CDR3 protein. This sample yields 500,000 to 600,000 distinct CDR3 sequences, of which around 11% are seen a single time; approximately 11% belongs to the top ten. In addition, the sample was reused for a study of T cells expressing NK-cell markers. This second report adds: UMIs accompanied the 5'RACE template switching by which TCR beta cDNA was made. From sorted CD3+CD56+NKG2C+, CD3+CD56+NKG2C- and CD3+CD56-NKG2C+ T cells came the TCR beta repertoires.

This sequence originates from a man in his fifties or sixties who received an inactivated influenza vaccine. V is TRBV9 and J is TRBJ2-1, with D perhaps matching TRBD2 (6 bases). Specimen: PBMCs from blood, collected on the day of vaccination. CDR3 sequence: CASSVRELGYNEQFF. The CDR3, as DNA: TGTGCCAGCAGCGTTCGGGAGCTGGGTTACAATGAGCAGTTCTTC.